This T cell receptor beta chain is from a study of regulatory T cells in long-lasting Graves disease. Time point meaning: newly diagnosed GD, antithyroid drugs for less than 3 months. Following extraction of RNA from PBMCs, that RNA was used to make the TCR library. The table lists this clonotype with many counts. The authors built TCR beta libraries using iRepertoire HTBI primers and Arm-PCR of CDR3 regions. Using its own MiXCR run on the multiplex PCR reads, TCRdb lists one record per CDR3 protein. The data contain 370,000 or so distinct CDR3 sequences, around 15% of them singletons. These data were also filed under a second study, of T cells in Graves' hyperthyroidism and ophthalmopathy. As that study records: Ophthalmopathy was distinguished from stable hyperthyroidism by 13 V-J signatures.

Sample: peripheral blood mononuclear cells (PBMCs), taken at new diagnosis, from a patient treated with antithyroid drugs. The sequence came from a woman under 30 with Graves disease.

CDR3 loop: CASSPEGTGGNNEQFF. CDR3 nucleotide sequence: TGTGCCAGCAGCCCCGAAGGGACAGGGGGAAACAATGAGCAGTTCTTC. The J gene is TRBJ2-1, the V gene TRBV7-3; 11 bases fit TRBD1. V trimming: 5 bases; J trimming: 5 bases; junction bases outside the gene matches: 8. The CDR3 is 16 residues long. Looked up from germline, CDR1 is SGHTA and CDR2 is FQGTGA.